One T cell receptor beta chain is described in this entry. Its recognized antigen is unknown. The sample holds no much larger clone one base away, and base qualities are not on file. This entry comes from a study of CD8 T cells in Susac syndrome (dated by TCRdb to the late 2010s). A note on the overall study: Repertoire sequencing was used to test whether CD8+ T cell activation and differentiation in Susac syndrome was antigen driven. The study compared CD8+ T cell repertoire clonality among roughly 12 healthy donors, around 14 Susac syndrome patients and fewer than 19 multiple sclerosis patients. The paper as a whole reports these results and caveats: The number of individuals in the TCR sequencing and HLA analysis was acknowledged as relatively small.

Peripheral blood CD8+ and CD4+ T cells from healthy donors, Susac syndrome patients and multiple sclerosis patients were profiled by high-throughput TCR beta sequencing. Multiple sclerosis controls were treatment-naive patients with stable or active relapsing-remitting disease fulfilling revised McDonald criteria. Bulk CD8+ and CD4+ T cells were purified magnetically by negative isolation, whereas CD8+ TEMRA cells were enriched by FACS. Blood was collected in EDTA tubes and processed within 24 hours, with PBMCs isolated through density gradient centrifugation. PBMCs intended for TCR sequencing were cryopreserved in liquid nitrogen and were subsequently thawed in a 37 degrees C water bath. The sorted or isolated CD4+, CD8+ and CD8+ TEMRA cells reached a purity of at least 90%. RNA was extracted using the RNeasy kit, and about 0.5 to 1 ug of the RNA was reverse transcribed with random hexamers. The immunoSEQ multiplex PCR assay, which covers 54 Vbeta and 13 Jbeta segments, was used to amplify TCR beta CDR3 regions. PCR amplification bias was corrected using a synthetic template baseline for primer optimization and computational correction. The authors' pipeline ran thus. Reads were annotated to V, D and J genes per IMGT and analyzed with immunoSEQ Analyzer, keeping only productive sequences. Clonality was calculated as one minus the Shannon entropy normalized by log2 of the number of productive unique sequences. Public and private clones were assessed among the 100 most prevalent clones of each patient and control. A clone was defined as Susac-specific if it was absent from the healthy and MS cohorts, from roughly 980 published viral clones and from other ImmuneACCESS disease sequences. Through fastp at Q25 and MiXCR, TCRdb rebuilt clones from the public reads, retaining in-frame beta chains. Under each unique CDR3 protein, matching rows form one entry showing the most common genes and DNA. The V and J calls reflect TCRdb's pipeline rather than the authors' work. The sample table records 400,000 or so distinct CDR3 sequences; around 85% of these occur just once. 0.09% to 0.15% of the sample is in the top ten clones.

The sequence came from a human donor with multiple sclerosis. Sample: CD8+ T cells from PBMCs.

For the CDR3, the sequence is CASSNRGSPLHF. The nucleotide sequence is TGTGCCAGCAGCAACAGGGGGTCACCCCTCCACTTT. This chain joins TRBV21-1 to TRBJ1-6; the D call in the table, TRBD1, was not verified against the DNA. TRBV21-1 is given as a pseudogene. The CDR3 holds 12 amino acids from the cysteine to the phenylalanine. Of all the DNA, just the CDR3 is kept, 36 bases in frame from base 1.